This T cell receptor (beta chain) was retrieved from a study of T cell clones after liver transplantation. Whole-study context: Pre-transplant mixed lymphocyte reactions yielded third-party-reactive TCRbeta sequences as comparators for graft-donor-reactive sequences. HCV positivity affected three of eight recipients; the rest lacked autoimmune or viral indications. Samples came pre-transplant, pre-randomization before withdrawal, and post-randomization after withdrawal ended.

Thawed unstimulated PBMCs were FACS-sorted by CD3, CD4 and CD8 into two populations. This clone has a single count. TCRdb's copy holds only in-frame clones and misses some; the assay was immunoSEQ multiplex PCR. Of about 51,000 clones listed, 86% are singletons. Germline values: CDR1 SEHNR, CDR2 FQNEAQ (reference sequence). V was clipped by 6 bases and J by 2 bases, with 8 bases between them. This CDR3 comprises 13 residues. The sample in question was CD8+ T cells from blood, obtained 12 months after liver transplant. V gene TRBV7-9 combines with J gene TRBJ2-1, with D possibly being TRBD1 or TRBD2 (6 bases each). The clonotype comes from a human patient who received a liver transplant. Some of these T cells may belong to the graft donor. CDR3 sequence: CASRGGPYNEQFF. CDR3 bases: TGTGCCAGCAGGGGGGGCCCCTACAATGAGCAGTTCTTC.